The present T cell receptor beta chain was sequenced within a study of beta chain features in type 1 diabetes. cDNA synthesis used the whole RNA isolate, giving expressed TCRB sequences. Sequencing used immunoSEQ multiplex PCR; TCRdb keeps in-frame clones, though not all of them. The sample has around 180,000 clones, roughly 8% seen once. CDR1 SGHTA and CDR2 FQGNSA come from the germline V gene. This CDR3 is built from 12 residues. V was shortened by 4 bases and J by 0 bases, with 4 bases between the two germline ends. To note about this clone: Antigen unknown.

The study, taken as a whole, reports: Shortening that was moderate but significant affected the TCRB CDR3s of Type 1 diabetes patients in all four CD4+ subsets. In patients and controls equally, PCR might favor templates that are shorter.

This TCR came from a man aged 18 to 29 with type 1 diabetes. The material sequenced was central memory CD4+ T cells from blood. The chain couples TRBV7-2 to TRBJ2-7; D uncertain. Written as DNA, the CDR3 is TGTGCCAGCAGCTCCTACTCCTACGAGCAGTACTTC. This codes for CASSSYSYEQYF.